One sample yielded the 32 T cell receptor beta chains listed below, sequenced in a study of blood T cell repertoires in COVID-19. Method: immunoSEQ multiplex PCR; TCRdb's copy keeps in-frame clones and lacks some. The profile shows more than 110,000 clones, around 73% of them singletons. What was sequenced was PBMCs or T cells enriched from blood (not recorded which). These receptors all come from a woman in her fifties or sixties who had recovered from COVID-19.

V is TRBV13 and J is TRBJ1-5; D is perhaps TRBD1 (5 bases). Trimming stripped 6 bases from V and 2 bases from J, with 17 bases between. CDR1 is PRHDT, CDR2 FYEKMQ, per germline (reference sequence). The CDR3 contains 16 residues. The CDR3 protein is CASRRTAGEGNQPQHF. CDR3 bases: TGTGCCAGCAGACGCACAGCGGGGGAGGGCAATCAGCCCCAGCATTTT.

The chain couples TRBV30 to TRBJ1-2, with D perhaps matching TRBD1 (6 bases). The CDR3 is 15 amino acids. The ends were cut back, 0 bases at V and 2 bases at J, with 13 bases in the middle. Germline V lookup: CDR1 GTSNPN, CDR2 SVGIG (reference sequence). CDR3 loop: CAWSVRWQGNYGYTF. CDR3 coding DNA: TGTGCCTGGAGTGTACGGTGGCAGGGGAACTATGGCTACACCTTC.

Here the CDR3 DNA reads TGTGCCAGCAGTGAAGCCCCAGGGGATGGCTACACCTTC. Translated, it gives CASSEAPGDGYTF. This chain joins TRBV2 and TRBJ1-2, with a weak D call TRBD1 (6 bases). The CDR3 contains 13 residues. V shed 0 bases and J shed 6 bases, with 8 bases lying between them. Germline V gene lookup returns CDR1 SNHLY and CDR2 FYNNEI.

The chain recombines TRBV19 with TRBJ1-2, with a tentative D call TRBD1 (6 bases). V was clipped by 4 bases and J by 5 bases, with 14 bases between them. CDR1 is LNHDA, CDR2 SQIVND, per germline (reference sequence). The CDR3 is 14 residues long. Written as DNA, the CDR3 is TGTGCCAGTAGTAGTGGGGGCGCAGGATATGGCTACACCTTC. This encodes CASSSGGAGYGYTF.

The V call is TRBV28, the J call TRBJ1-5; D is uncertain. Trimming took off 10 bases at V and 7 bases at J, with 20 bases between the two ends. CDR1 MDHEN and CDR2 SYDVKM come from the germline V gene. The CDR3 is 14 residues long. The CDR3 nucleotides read TGTGCCACCGAGGGTTTTAGAGTAATACAGCCCCAGCATTTT. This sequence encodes CATEGFRVIQPQHF.

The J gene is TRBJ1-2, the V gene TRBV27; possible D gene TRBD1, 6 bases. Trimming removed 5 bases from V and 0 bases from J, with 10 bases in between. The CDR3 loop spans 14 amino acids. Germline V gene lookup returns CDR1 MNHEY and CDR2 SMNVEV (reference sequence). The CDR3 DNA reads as TGTGCCAGCAGTCCAGACAGGCCTAACTATGGCTACACCTTC. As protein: CASSPDRPNYGYTF.

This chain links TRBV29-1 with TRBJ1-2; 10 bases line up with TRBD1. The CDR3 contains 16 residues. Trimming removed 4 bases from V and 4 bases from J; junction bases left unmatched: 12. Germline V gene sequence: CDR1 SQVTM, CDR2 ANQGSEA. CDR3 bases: TGCAGCGTTGGAACCCGACAGGGGGCTCGAGGCTATGGCTACACCTTC. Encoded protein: CSVGTRQGARGYGYTF.

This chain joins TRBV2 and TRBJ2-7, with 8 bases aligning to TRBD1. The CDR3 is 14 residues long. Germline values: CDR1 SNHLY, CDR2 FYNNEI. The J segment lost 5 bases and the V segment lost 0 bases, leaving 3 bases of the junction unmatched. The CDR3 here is CASSEAPDRDEQYF. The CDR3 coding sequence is TGTGCCAGCAGTGAAGCACCGGACAGGGACGAGCAGTACTTC.

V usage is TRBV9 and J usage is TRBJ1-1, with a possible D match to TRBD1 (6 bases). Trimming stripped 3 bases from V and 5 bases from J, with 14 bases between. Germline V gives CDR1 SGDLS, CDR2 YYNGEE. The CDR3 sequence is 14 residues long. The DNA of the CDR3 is TGTGCCAGCAGCGCCTGGACAGAGGCGACTGAAGCTTTCTTT. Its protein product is CASSAWTEATEAFF.

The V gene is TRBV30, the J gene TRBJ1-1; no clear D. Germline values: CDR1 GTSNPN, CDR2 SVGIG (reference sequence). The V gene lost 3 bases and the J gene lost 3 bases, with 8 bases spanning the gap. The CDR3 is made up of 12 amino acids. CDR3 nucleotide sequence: TGTGCCTGGAGAATCCTAGACACTGAAGCTTTCTTT. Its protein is CAWRILDTEAFF.

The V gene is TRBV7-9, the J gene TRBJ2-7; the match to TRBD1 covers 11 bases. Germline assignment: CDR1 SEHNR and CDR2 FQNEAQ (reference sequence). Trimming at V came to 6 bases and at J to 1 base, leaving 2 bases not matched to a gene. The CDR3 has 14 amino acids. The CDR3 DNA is TGTGCCAGCAGGGGACAGGGGGATTCCTACGAGCAGTACTTC. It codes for CASRGQGDSYEQYF.

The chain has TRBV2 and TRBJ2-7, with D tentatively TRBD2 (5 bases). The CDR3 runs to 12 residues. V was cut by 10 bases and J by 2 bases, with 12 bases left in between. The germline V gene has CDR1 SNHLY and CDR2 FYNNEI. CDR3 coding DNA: TGTGCCATCACGGACGGGACCTACGAGCAGTACTTC. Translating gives CAITDGTYEQYF.

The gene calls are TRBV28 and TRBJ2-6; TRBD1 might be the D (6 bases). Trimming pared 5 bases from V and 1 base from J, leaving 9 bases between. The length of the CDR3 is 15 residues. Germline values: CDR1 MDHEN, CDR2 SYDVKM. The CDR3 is CASSAQGSGANVLTF. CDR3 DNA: TGTGCCAGCAGTGCCCAGGGGTCTGGGGCCAACGTCCTGACTTTC. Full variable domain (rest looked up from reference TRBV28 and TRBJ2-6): DVKVTQSSRYLVKRTGEKVFLECVQDMDHENMFWYRQDPGLGLRLIYFSYDVKMKEKGDIPEGYSVSREKKERFSLILESASTNQTSMYLCASSAQGSGANVLTFGAGSRLTVL.

The CDR3 loop reads CASSLGLAAQYF. For the CDR3, the DNA is TGTGCCAGCAGCTTAGGGCTAGCGGCGCAGTATTTT. The chain recombines TRBV7-2 with TRBJ2-3; 7 nucleotides align to TRBD2. Trimming at V came to 1 base and at J to 10 bases, leaving 2 bases not matched to a gene. This CDR3 has 12 residues. Germline assignment: CDR1 SGHTA and CDR2 FQGNSA.

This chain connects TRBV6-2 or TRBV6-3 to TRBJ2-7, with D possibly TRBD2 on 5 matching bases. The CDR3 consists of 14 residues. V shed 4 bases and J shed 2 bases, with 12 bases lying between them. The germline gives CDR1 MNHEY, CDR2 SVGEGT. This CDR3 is CASSSQIGTYEQYF. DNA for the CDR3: TGTGCCAGCAGTTCCCAAATCGGGACCTACGAGCAGTACTTC.

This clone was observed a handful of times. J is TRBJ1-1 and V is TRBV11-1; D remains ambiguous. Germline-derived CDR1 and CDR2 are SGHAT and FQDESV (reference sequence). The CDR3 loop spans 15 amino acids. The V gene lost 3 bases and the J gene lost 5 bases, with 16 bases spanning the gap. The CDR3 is CASSLVGGRGTEAFF. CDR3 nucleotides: TGTGCCAGCAGCTTGGTGGGCGGACGAGGGACTGAAGCTTTCTTT.

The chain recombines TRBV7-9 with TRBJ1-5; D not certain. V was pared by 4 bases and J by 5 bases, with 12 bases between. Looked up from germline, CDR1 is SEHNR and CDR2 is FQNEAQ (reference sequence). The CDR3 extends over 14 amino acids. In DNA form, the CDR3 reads TGTGCCAGCAGCTCCGGGTCCGGCTATCAGCCCCAGCATTTT. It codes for CASSSGSGYQPQHF. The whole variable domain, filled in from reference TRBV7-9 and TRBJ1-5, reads DTGVSQNPRHKITKRGQNVTFRCDPISEHNRLYWYRQTLGQGPEFLTYFQNEAQLEKSRLLSDRFSAERPKGSFSTLEIQRTEQGDSAMYLCASSSGSGYQPQHFGDGTRLSIL.

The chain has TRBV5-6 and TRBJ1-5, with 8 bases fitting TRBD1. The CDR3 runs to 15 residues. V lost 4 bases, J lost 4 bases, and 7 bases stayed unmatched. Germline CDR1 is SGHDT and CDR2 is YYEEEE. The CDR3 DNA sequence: TGTGCCAGCAGCCAGGGGACAGGCAGGAATCAGCCCCAGCATTTT. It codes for CASSQGTGRNQPQHF.

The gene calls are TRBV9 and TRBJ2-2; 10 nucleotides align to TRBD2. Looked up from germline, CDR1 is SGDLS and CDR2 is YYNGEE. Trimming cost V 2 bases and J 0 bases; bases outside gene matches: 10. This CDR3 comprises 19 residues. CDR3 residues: CASSVNSGGPFANTGELFF. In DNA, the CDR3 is TGTGCCAGCAGCGTGAATAGCGGGGGGCCGTTCGCGAACACCGGGGAGCTGTTTTTT.

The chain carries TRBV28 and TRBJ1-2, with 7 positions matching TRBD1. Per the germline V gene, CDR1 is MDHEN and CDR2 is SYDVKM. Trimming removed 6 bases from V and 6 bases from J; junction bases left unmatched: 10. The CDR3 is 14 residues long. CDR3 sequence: CASSGNRGIDGYTF. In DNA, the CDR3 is TGTGCCAGCAGCGGGAACAGGGGAATTGATGGCTACACCTTC.

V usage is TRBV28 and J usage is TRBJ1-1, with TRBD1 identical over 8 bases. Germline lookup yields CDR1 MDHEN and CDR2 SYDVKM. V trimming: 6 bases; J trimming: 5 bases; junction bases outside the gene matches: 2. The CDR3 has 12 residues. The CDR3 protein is CASSTGGTEAFF. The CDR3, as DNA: TGTGCCAGCAGCACAGGGGGGACTGAAGCTTTCTTT.

The CDR3 nucleotides are TGCGCCAGCAGCTTCCATAGGACAGGGGGCGGCTACACCTTC. This translates into CASSFHRTGGGYTF. The chain is built from TRBV5-1 and TRBJ1-2, with 11 bases that match TRBD1. V shed 2 bases and J 8 bases; nucleotides not matched to a gene: 5. The CDR3 totals 14 residues. Germline V lookup: CDR1 SGHRS, CDR2 YFSETQ.

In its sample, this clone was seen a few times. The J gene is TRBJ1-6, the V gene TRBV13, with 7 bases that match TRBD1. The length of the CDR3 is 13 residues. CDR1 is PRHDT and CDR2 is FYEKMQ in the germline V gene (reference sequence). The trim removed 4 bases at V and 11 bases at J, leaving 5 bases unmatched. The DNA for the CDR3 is TGTGCCAGCAGCTCAGGGGGGCGGCCACCCCTCCACTTT. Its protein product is CASSSGGRPPLHF.

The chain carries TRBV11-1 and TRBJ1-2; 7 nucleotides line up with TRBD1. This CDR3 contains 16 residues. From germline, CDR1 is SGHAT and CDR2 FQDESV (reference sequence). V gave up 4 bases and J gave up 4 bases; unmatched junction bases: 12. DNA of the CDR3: TGTGCCAGCAGCTCCACAGAACGACAGGGCCCCTATGGCTACACCTTC. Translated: CASSSTERQGPYGYTF.

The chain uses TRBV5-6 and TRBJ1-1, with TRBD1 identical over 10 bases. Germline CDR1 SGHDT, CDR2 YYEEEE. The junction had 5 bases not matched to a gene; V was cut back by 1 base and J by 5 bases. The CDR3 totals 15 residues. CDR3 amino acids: CASSLWDRGGTEAFF. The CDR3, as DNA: TGTGCCAGCAGCTTGTGGGACAGGGGTGGTACTGAAGCTTTCTTT.

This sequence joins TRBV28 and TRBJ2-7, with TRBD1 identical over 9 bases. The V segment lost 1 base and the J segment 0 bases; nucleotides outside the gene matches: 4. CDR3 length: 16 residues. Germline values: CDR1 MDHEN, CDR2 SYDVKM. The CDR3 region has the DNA TGTGCCAGCAGTTTATCCGGGACAGGGAGCTCCTACGAGCAGTACGTC. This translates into CASSLSGTGSSYEQYV.

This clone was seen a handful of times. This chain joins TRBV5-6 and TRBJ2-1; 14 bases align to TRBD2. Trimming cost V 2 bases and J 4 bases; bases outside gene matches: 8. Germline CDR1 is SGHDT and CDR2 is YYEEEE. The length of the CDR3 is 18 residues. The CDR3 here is CASSFIPRTSGGYNEQFF. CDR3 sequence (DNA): TGTGCCAGCAGCTTTATTCCCCGGACTAGCGGGGGGTACAATGAGCAGTTCTTC.

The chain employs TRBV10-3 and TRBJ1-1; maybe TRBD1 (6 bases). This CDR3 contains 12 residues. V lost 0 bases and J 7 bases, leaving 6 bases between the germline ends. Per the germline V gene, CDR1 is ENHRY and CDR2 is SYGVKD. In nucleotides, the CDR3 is TGTGCCATCAGTGAGTCGGACAGTGAAGCTTTCTTT. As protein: CAISESDSEAFF.

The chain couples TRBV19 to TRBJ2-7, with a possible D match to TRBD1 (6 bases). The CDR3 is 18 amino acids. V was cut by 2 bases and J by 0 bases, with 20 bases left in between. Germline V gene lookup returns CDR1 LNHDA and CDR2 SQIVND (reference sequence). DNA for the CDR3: TGTGCCAGTAGTATAAATCGACCGGGGACACGGAGCTCCTACGAGCAGTACTTC. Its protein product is CASSINRPGTRSSYEQYF. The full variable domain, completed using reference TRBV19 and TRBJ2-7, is DGGITQSPKYLFRKEGQNVTLSCEQNLNHDAMYWYRQDPGQGLRLIYYSQIVNDFQKGDIAEGYSVSREKKESFPLTVTSAQKNPTAFYLCASSINRPGTRSSYEQYFGPGTRLTVT.

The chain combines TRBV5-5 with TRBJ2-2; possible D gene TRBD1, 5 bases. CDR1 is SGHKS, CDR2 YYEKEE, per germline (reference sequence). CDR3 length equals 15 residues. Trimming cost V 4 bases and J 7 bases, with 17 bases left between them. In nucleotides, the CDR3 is TGTGCCAGCAGCACACGCCCAGGGTCCGGCGGGGAGCTGTTTTTT. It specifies CASSTRPGSGGELFF.

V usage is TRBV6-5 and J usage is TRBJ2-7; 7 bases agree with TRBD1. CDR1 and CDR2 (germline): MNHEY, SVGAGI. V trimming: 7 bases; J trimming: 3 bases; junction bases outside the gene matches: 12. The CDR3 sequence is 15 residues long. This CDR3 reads CASKLYRGSHYEQYV. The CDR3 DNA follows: TGTGCCAGCAAACTCTACAGGGGTTCTCACTACGAGCAGTACGTC.

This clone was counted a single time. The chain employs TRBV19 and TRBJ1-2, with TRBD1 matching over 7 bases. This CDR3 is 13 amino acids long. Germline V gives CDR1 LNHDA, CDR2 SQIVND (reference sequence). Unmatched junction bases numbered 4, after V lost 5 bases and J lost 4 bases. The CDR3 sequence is CASSVTGTYGYTF. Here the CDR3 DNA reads TGTGCCAGTAGTGTGACAGGGACCTATGGCTACACCTTC.